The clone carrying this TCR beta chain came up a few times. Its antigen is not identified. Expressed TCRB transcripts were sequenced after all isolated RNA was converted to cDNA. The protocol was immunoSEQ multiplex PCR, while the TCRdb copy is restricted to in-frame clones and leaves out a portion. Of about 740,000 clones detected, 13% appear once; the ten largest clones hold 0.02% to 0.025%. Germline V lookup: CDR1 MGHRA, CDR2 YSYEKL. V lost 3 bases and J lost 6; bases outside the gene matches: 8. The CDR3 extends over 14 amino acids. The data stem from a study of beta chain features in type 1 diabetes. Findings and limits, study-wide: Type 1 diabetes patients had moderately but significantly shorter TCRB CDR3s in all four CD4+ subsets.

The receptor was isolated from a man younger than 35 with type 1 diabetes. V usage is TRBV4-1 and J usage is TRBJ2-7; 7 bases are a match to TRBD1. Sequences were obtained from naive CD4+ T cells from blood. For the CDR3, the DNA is TGCGCCAGCAGCCAGATCGACAGGGTCGGCGAGCAGTACTTC. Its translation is CASSQIDRVGEQYF.